This T cell receptor (beta chain) is from a study of tumor and adjacent non-tumor tissue in lung cancer. Study-level information: Patients comprised about eleven adenocarcinoma, a couple of squamous cell carcinoma and 1 small cell lung cancer. Stage I to III disease affected about ten men and roughly five women aged roughly 31 to 80. Study-level points and caveats: Tumor repertoires had a smaller top 100 clone share than normal lung.

No cell sorting was done before RNA was extracted from the tissue. The library came from three nested PCR rounds adapted from ARM-PCR protocols. TCRdb fed the multiplex PCR reads into MiXCR, producing one record per CDR3 protein. The top ten clones hold more than 20% of a sample with roughly 120,000 distinct CDR3 sequences, 84% of them seen once. Details on this clonotype: The antigen remains undetermined.

The sequence derives from a man in his sixties or seventies with non-small cell lung cancer. What was sequenced was lung tumor tissue.

The DNA for the CDR3 is TGTGCCAGCAGTTACACGCGCAGGGACAGCAACCCCGGGGAGCTGTTTTTT. Its translation: CASSYTRRDSNPGELFF. The chain carries TRBV6-6 and TRBJ2-2; 7 nucleotides match TRBD1. Germline CDR1 reads MNHNY; CDR2 reads SVGAGI (reference sequence). With V trimmed by 2 bases and J by 6 bases, 12 bases remained unmatched. The CDR3 is made up of 17 amino acids.